This TCR beta chain comes out of a study of cytomegalovirus exposure and HLA in healthy donors. Points from the study as a whole: Compared with the roughly 670-donor mean, an Asian-associated ancestry cluster reportedly had fewer N-insertions, according to a later analysis. As a later analysis showed, a missense DCLRE1C variant was linked to trimming of TCR beta V- and J-genes. Under in vitro conditions, a few CMV-associated chains were confirmed as specific for CMV antigens.

The germline V gene encodes CDR1 SEHNR and CDR2 FQNEAQ (reference sequence). The CDR3 is made up of 16 amino acids. The PCR employed 60 Vbeta primers together with 13 Jbeta primers. Produced via immunoSEQ multiplex PCR; TCRdb's table is partial and in-frame only. The sample contains approximately 190,000 clones, roughly four fifths of which appear only once. To note about this clone: The antigen is unknown. One end of the junction does not line up with germline, which may come from a read error.

The rearrangement links TRBV7-9 to TRBJ2-5, with D maybe TRBD2 (6 bases). Sequenced input: PBMCs. The sequence derives from a boy between 2 and 10 years old in good health and CMV-seronegative. The CDR3 DNA follows: TGTGCCAGCAGCTTATCGTTTGGTAGCGGTAAAGAGACCCGGTACTTC. It encodes CASSLSFGSGKETRYF.